One and the same sample provided the 32 T cell receptor beta chains below, sequenced in a study of T cell repertoires in cytomegalovirus infection. The antigens these receptors bind are not known. TCRdb reprocessed the reads with MiXCR, giving one entry per CDR3 protein. The sample has approximately 300,000 distinct CDR3 sequences; 25% to 30% are singletons. The specimen comprised cultured PBMCs, sampled from culture after CMV antigen stimulation. The receptor set was obtained from a human donor in good health (CMV status not recorded). Some clones in this sample may be carry-over from other donors' samples.

The chain carries TRBV5-1 and TRBJ2-1, with D perhaps matching TRBD1 or TRBD2 (5 bases each). V shed 0 bases and J shed 6 bases, with 10 bases lying between them. The CDR3 is 14 amino acids. CDR1 is SGHRS and CDR2 is YFSETQ in the germline V gene. The CDR3 DNA reads as TGCGCCAGCAGCTTGGTCGGGACCATCAATGAGCAGTTCTTC. This translates into CASSLVGTINEQFF.

The genes are TRBV15 and TRBJ2-7, with D maybe TRBD1 (6 bases). Trimming stripped 5 bases from V and 6 bases from J, with 17 bases between. The CDR3 length is 14 residues. The germline CDR1 and CDR2 sequences are LNHNV and YYDKDF (reference sequence). The CDR3 protein is CATSGLPDSSEQYF. CDR3 in DNA: TGTGCCACCAGCGGACTCCCGGACAGTTCCGAGCAGTACTTC.

This clonotype has at least ten counts. The V call is TRBV7-2, the J call TRBJ2-7; D is uncertain. Germline CDR1 reads SGHTA; CDR2 reads FQGNSA. The CDR3 loop spans 12 amino acids. Trimming took 5 bases from V and 3 from J, leaving 8 bases between them. CDR3 coding DNA: TGTGCCAGCAGCCCCGACCACTACGAGCAGTACTTC. It yields the protein CASSPDHYEQYF. Based on the CDR3 plus reference TRBV7-2 and TRBJ2-7, the full variable domain is GAGVSQSPSNKVTEKGKDVELRCDPISGHTALYWYRQSLGQGLEFLIYFQGNSAPDKSGLPSDRFSAERTGGSVSTLTIQRTQQEDSAVYLCASSPDHYEQYFGPGTRLTVT.

The chain carries TRBV3-1 and TRBJ1-4; maybe TRBD1 (5 bases). The CDR3 runs 15 residues. The V end lost 3 bases, the J end lost 5 bases, and 13 bases lay between the germline ends. Germline V gene lookup returns CDR1 LGHDT and CDR2 YNNKEL (reference sequence). The CDR3 here is CASSHPRDGNEKLFF. The CDR3 bases are TGTGCCAGCAGCCACCCCCGGGACGGCAATGAAAAACTGTTTTTT.

This clonotype appeared a few times. The gene calls are TRBV6-1 and TRBJ2-7, with unresolved D. The CDR3 consists of 14 residues. CDR1 MNHNS and CDR2 SASEGT come from the germline V gene. V shed 1 base and J shed 3 bases, with 10 bases lying between them. CDR3: CASSEGGFGYEQYF. As DNA, the CDR3 is TGTGCCAGCAGTGAAGGGGGATTCGGCTACGAGCAGTACTTC.

Many counts were recorded for this clonotype. CDR3 nucleotides: TGCAGTGCTGGGGGACTGCACTACGAGCAGTACTTC. It specifies CSAGGLHYEQYF. The chain is built from TRBV20-1 and TRBJ2-7; D possibly corresponds to TRBD2 (6 bases). Looked up from germline, CDR1 is DFQATT and CDR2 is SNEGSKA (reference sequence). This CDR3 comprises 12 residues. Trimming cost V 5 bases and J 3 bases, with 11 bases left between them.

J is TRBJ1-1 and V is TRBV2; 7 nucleotides line up with TRBD1. Germline trimming cut 7 bases from V and 1 base from J; bases unmatched to any gene: 9. The CDR3 has 15 residues. In germline, CDR1 is SNHLY, CDR2 FYNNEI. The CDR3 loop reads CASTQEGARNTEAFF. DNA for the CDR3: TGTGCCAGCACCCAAGAGGGGGCGCGGAACACTGAAGCTTTCTTT.

Ten or more counts support this clonotype. This chain's CDR3 is CAISATTGGGTEAFF. As DNA, the CDR3 is TGTGCCATCAGTGCCACAACCGGTGGGGGTACTGAAGCTTTCTTT. This chain connects TRBV10-3 to TRBJ1-1; D perhaps matches TRBD1 (5 bases). CDR1 ENHRY and CDR2 SYGVKD come from the germline V gene. V gave up 4 bases and J gave up 5 bases, with 17 bases separating them. The CDR3 extends over 15 amino acids.

In this sample, this clonotype turned up many times. The chain recombines TRBV7-2 with TRBJ2-3; maybe TRBD1 (5 bases). Germline V gives CDR1 SGHTA, CDR2 FQGNSA. V lost 8 bases and J 4 bases, leaving 16 bases between the germline ends. This CDR3 is built from 14 residues. CDR3 DNA: TGTGCCAGCTCCCCACAGCAGGGTCCAGATACGCAGTATTTT. Protein product: CASSPQQGPDTQYF.

A few counts support this clonotype. The V gene is TRBV6-6, the J gene TRBJ1-2; the D gene is possibly TRBD1 (6 bases). This CDR3 spans 14 amino acids. Trimming removed 0 bases from V and 8 bases from J, with 13 bases in between. Germline loops: CDR1 MNHNY, CDR2 SVGAGI (reference sequence). The CDR3 loop reads CASSYSTGARGYTF. The CDR3, as DNA: TGTGCCAGCAGTTACTCTACGGGGGCGCGGGGCTACACCTTC.

This rearrangement joins TRBV11-2 to TRBJ2-2; 7 nucleotides line up with TRBD1. The CDR3 consists of 15 residues. After removal of 2 bases from V and 6 bases from J, the junction contained 6 bases not matched to a gene. Germline V gene sequence: CDR1 SGHAT, CDR2 FQNNGV. The CDR3 bases are TGTGCCAGCAGCTTAACAGGGGTTCGGGCCGGGGAGCTGTTTTTT. Amino acid sequence: CASSLTGVRAGELFF.

The rearrangement links TRBV27 to TRBJ1-5, with unresolved D. V dropped 6 bases and J dropped 3 bases, with 12 bases sitting between them. Per the germline V gene, CDR1 is MNHEY and CDR2 is SMNVEV (reference sequence). The CDR3 extends over 14 amino acids. CDR3 nucleotide sequence: TGTGCCAGCAGCCCCGCAGGTTACAATCAGCCCCAGCATTTT. Translated: CASSPAGYNQPQHF.

The DNA of the CDR3 is TGTGCCAGCTCACCACCCCGGGACTATAACTACAATGAGCAGTTCTTC. Protein sequence: CASSPPRDYNYNEQFF. The chain employs TRBV18 and TRBJ2-1, with 7 bases lining up with TRBD2. This CDR3 region has 16 residues. Germline CDR1 is KGHSH and CDR2 is LQKENI. J lost 3 bases, V lost 0 bases, and 5 bases had no gene match.

The sample holds a few counts of this clonotype. The gene calls are TRBV11-3 and TRBJ2-3; 7 bases map to TRBD2. V was clipped by 4 bases and J by 4 bases; unmatched bases: 5. The CDR3 contains 14 residues. Germline V lookup: CDR1 SGHNT, CDR2 YENEEA. In DNA form, the CDR3 reads TGTGCCAGCAGCTCGGGGGGTGGCTCAGATACGCAGTATTTT. This translates into CASSSGGGSDTQYF.

This clonotype was recorded a few times. The chain couples TRBV27 to TRBJ2-3; TRBD2 might be the D (6 bases). Germline CDR1 is MNHEY and CDR2 is SMNVEV (reference sequence). The CDR3 is 13 residues long. With 8 bases removed from V and 2 bases from J, the gap between germline ends came to 11 bases. CDR3 bases: TGTGCCAGCTGGGGACTTGACACAGATACGCAGTATTTT. Amino acid sequence: CASWGLDTDTQYF.

The rearrangement uses TRBV29-1 and TRBJ1-1, with 8 bases matching TRBD1. This CDR3 spans 12 amino acids. The ends lost 7 bases at V and 10 bases at J; junction bases unmatched: 11. Germline V gene lookup returns CDR1 SQVTM and CDR2 ANQGSEA. The CDR3 loop is CSGSRQGSVAFF. The CDR3 coding sequence is TGCAGCGGTAGCCGACAGGGGTCTGTAGCTTTCTTT.

The chain uses TRBV29-1 and TRBJ1-1, with D possibly TRBD1 on 5 matching bases. The germline CDR1 and CDR2 sequences are SQVTM and ANQGSEA. Trimming shortened V by 7 bases and J by 11 bases, and 14 bases separated the two germline ends. This CDR3 has 10 residues. CDR3 loop: CSARGPGAFF. In DNA, the CDR3 is TGCAGCGCCCGGGGCCCTGGGGCTTTCTTT.

This chain links TRBV2 with TRBJ1-3; D perhaps matches TRBD1 (6 bases). Trimming removed 3 bases at V and 0 bases at J, with 9 bases between. Germline assignment: CDR1 SNHLY and CDR2 FYNNEI. This CDR3 comprises 15 residues. Here the CDR3 DNA reads TGTGCCAGCAGTGAGGACAGAAGCTCTGGAAACACCATATATTTT. Its translation: CASSEDRSSGNTIYF.

The V gene is TRBV12-3 or TRBV12-4, the J gene TRBJ1-2; 8 bases are shared with TRBD1. V trimming: 5 bases; J trimming: 5 bases; junction bases outside the gene matches: 7. This CDR3 has 14 residues. CDR3 coding DNA: TGTGCCAGCAGTAGGGGAGGGACAGGATATGGCTACACCTTC. Translation: CASSRGGTGYGYTF.

The V and J genes are TRBV4-1 and TRBJ1-1; no clear D gene. The CDR3 length is 15 residues. Trimming left V 0 bases short and J 4 bases short, with 12 bases between. Germline V CDR1 and CDR2: MGHRA, YSYEKL. DNA for the CDR3: TGCGCCAGCAGCCAAGATGTAAGAGGAGGCACTGAAGCTTTCTTT. Protein product: CASSQDVRGGTEAFF.

This clonotype has a count of ten or more. This rearrangement joins TRBV6-1 to TRBJ2-1; TRBD2 aligns across 7 bases. This CDR3 spans 17 amino acids. V shed 5 bases, J shed 0 bases, and the junction held 10 bases outside the gene matches. CDR1 and CDR2 (germline): MNHNS, SASEGT. The CDR3 DNA reads TGTGCCAGCAGTCCCCGGACTAGAACCTTCTCCTACAATGAGCAGTTCTTC. Encoded protein: CASSPRTRTFSYNEQFF.

The V call is TRBV7-2, the J call TRBJ2-7; no clear D gene. There are 14 residues in the CDR3. Germline assignment: CDR1 SGHTA and CDR2 FQGNSA. The V and J ends lost 1 base and 5 bases respectively, with 12 bases between them. The DNA for the CDR3 is TGTGCCAGCAGCTTAGGGGCCCGCAGGAACGAGCAGTACTTC. As protein: CASSLGARRNEQYF.

The V and J genes are TRBV19 and TRBJ2-2; TRBD1 aligns across 9 bases. Germline V CDR1 and CDR2: LNHDA, SQIVND (reference sequence). The CDR3 covers 15 residues. The trim removed 9 bases at V and 6 bases at J, leaving 11 bases unmatched. CDR3 region: CASNPGQGYAGELFF. The CDR3, as DNA: TGTGCCAGCAACCCAGGACAGGGGTACGCCGGGGAGCTGTTTTTT.

This clonotype came up a few times. The gene calls are TRBV20-1 and TRBJ1-2, with D uncertain. CDR1 is DFQATT and CDR2 is SNEGSKA in the germline V gene (reference sequence). Trimming left V 1 base short and J 8 bases short, with 14 bases between. This CDR3 contains 13 residues. CDR3 sequence reads: CSARAGSGEGYTF. DNA for the CDR3: TGCAGTGCTAGAGCAGGCTCCGGTGAGGGCTACACCTTC.

The chain recombines TRBV6-1 with TRBJ2-7; TRBD1 matches 7 bases. CDR1 is MNHNS and CDR2 is SASEGT in the germline V gene. V trimming: 3 bases; J trimming: 5 bases; junction bases outside the gene matches: 7. This CDR3 is 14 amino acids long. The CDR3 here is CASSEGLTGNEQYF. CDR3 DNA: TGTGCCAGCAGTGAGGGATTGACAGGGAACGAGCAGTACTTC.

This clonotype was detected a few times. The chain uses TRBV29-1 and TRBJ2-3; TRBD2 matches 7 bases. Germline assignment: CDR1 SQVTM and CDR2 ANQGSEA. V shed 0 bases, J shed 1 base, and the junction held 4 bases outside the gene matches. This CDR3 is 15 amino acids long. As DNA, the CDR3 is TGCAGCGTTGAAGAAGCGGGACGAGGCACAGATACGCAGTATTTT. Its translation: CSVEEAGRGTDTQYF.

The chain employs TRBV10-3 and TRBJ1-2, with 8 positions matching TRBD1. CDR1 is ENHRY and CDR2 is SYGVKD in the germline V gene. The CDR3 is made up of 16 amino acids. With V trimmed by 7 bases and J by 7 bases, 17 bases remained unmatched. This CDR3 is CAITPDRDSTTSGYTF. Written as DNA, the CDR3 is TGTGCCATCACCCCGGACAGGGACAGCACTACTAGTGGCTACACCTTC.

This clonotype was detected a few times. CDR3 loop: CASSRTGGDTEAFF. The CDR3 DNA reads as TGTGCCAGCAGCCGGACAGGGGGGGACACTGAAGCTTTCTTT. The chain has TRBV27 and TRBJ1-1; 10 positions match TRBD1. J gave up 3 bases and V 6 bases, and 4 bases lay outside the gene matches. The CDR3 runs 14 residues. Per the germline V gene, CDR1 is MNHEY and CDR2 is SMNVEV (reference sequence).

This chain links TRBV5-8 with TRBJ1-6, with TRBD1 matching 9 bases. Germline V gene sequence: CDR1 SGHTS, CDR2 YDEGEE. Germline trimming cut 0 bases from V and 10 bases from J; bases unmatched to any gene: 2. This CDR3 has 14 residues. The CDR3 here is CASSLGDRESPLHF. The CDR3 region has the DNA TGTGCCAGCAGCTTGGGGGACAGGGAATCACCCCTCCACTTT. Full variable domain (outside the CDR3, taken from reference TRBV5-8 and TRBJ1-6): EAGVTQSPTHLIKTRGQQATLRCSPISGHTSVYWYQQALGLGLQFLLWYDEGEERNRGNFPPRFSGRQFPNYSSELNVNALELEDSALYLCASSLGDRESPLHFGNGTRLTVT.

This clonotype has a handful of counts. The chain couples TRBV20-1 to TRBJ2-7, with 11 bases identical to TRBD2. Per germline, CDR1 DFQATT and CDR2 SNEGSKA (reference sequence). The CDR3 extends over 20 amino acids. V was clipped by 1 base and J by 0 bases; unmatched bases: 17. DNA of the CDR3: TGCAGTGCTAGAGGGTCCCCACTAGCGGGAGCCCACAGGAGCTCCTACGAGCAGTACTTC. Translating it yields CSARGSPLAGAHRSSYEQYF.

This clonotype has at least ten counts. The V call is TRBV7-8, the J call TRBJ2-1; unclear D gene. CDR3 length equals 14 residues. Germline V CDR1 and CDR2: SGHVS, FQNEAQ. V lost 5 bases, J lost 10 bases, and 18 bases lay in between. CDR3 residues: CASSPTGPEGEQFF. The CDR3 region has the DNA TGTGCCAGCAGCCCCACCGGGCCCGAAGGGGAGCAGTTCTTC. The variable domain in full, with the rest retrieved from reference TRBV7-8 and TRBJ2-1, is GAGVSQSPRYKVAKRGQDVALRCDPISGHVSLFWYQQALGQGPEFLTYFQNEAQLDKSGLPSDRFFAERPEGSVSTLKIQRTQQEDSAVYLCASSPTGPEGEQFFGPGTRLTVL.

This chain joins TRBV6-5 and TRBJ1-1; 7 nucleotides line up with TRBD1. The germline V gene has CDR1 MNHEY and CDR2 SVGAGI. The CDR3 length is 15 residues. V lost 2 bases, J lost 0 bases, and 3 bases stayed unmatched. CDR3 loop: CASSYKGQMNTEAFF. CDR3 sequence (DNA): TGTGCCAGCAGTTACAAGGGACAGATGAACACTGAAGCTTTCTTT.